The 10 T cell receptor beta chains listed next were all sequenced from one sample in a study of the immune and genomic landscape of osteosarcoma. Primary, local recurrence and metastasis osteosarcoma tumors were taken after treatment from poor-prognosis patients. Profiled with immunoSEQ multiplex PCR; TCRdb holds only in-frame clones, not every one. The repertoire consists of about 4,600 clones, with around 66% occurring once and the leading ten covering around 16%. The sequenced sample consisted of osteosarcoma tumor tissue from the femur. All receptors come from a human donor with osteosarcoma.

This clone was counted a few times. V and J are TRBV4-3 and TRBJ1-2; tentative D call: TRBD1 (6 bases). The germline V and J ends were trimmed by 4 bases and 6 bases, with 15 bases remaining between them. This CDR3 is 14 amino acids long. Germline lookup yields CDR1 LGHNA and CDR2 YSLEER. DNA for the CDR3: TGCGCCAGCAGCCCAGGACAGACGCTCCATGGCTACACCTTC. This sequence encodes CASSPGQTLHGYTF.

The V gene is TRBV11-1, the J gene TRBJ1-6; no reliable D call. Germline CDR1 is SGHAT and CDR2 is FQDESV (reference sequence). V dropped 1 base and J dropped 12 bases, with 10 bases sitting between them. CDR3 size: 13 residues. This chain's CDR3 is CASSLEISLPLHF. The DNA for the CDR3 is TGTGCCAGCAGCTTAGAAATTTCTCTACCCCTCCACTTT.

The table lists this clone with a few counts. The rearrangement joins TRBV27 to TRBJ2-3; 7 bases fit TRBD2. Germline V gene data show CDR1 as MNHEY and CDR2 as SMNVEV (reference sequence). This CDR3 spans 18 amino acids. Unmatched junction bases numbered 13, after V lost 1 base and J lost 3 bases. CDR3: CASSLYALAEYRTDTQYF. CDR3 in DNA: TGTGCCAGCAGTTTATACGCCCTAGCGGAGTACAGGACAGATACGCAGTATTTT.

In its sample, this clone was seen a few times. The chain links TRBV19 to TRBJ2-7, with 8 bases lining up with TRBD1. V was clipped by 5 bases and J by 0 bases; unmatched bases: 0. The CDR3 covers 13 residues. Germline V gives CDR1 LNHDA, CDR2 SQIVND (reference sequence). The CDR3 protein is CASSGQGSYEQYF. The CDR3 DNA follows: TGTGCCAGTAGTGGACAGGGCTCCTACGAGCAGTACTTC. Full variable domain (outside the CDR3, taken from reference TRBV19 and TRBJ2-7): DGGITQSPKYLFRKEGQNVTLSCEQNLNHDAMYWYRQDPGQGLRLIYYSQIVNDFQKGDIAEGYSVSREKKESFPLTVTSAQKNPTAFYLCASSGQGSYEQYFGPGTRLTVT.

The rearrangement links TRBV2 to TRBJ2-7; TRBD2 is a possible D gene (6 bases). Trimming took 10 bases from V and 6 from J, leaving 16 bases between them. The CDR3 totals 12 residues. The germline V gene encodes CDR1 SNHLY and CDR2 FYNNEI. The CDR3 reads CATSGVSLEQYF. The DNA of the CDR3 is TGTGCCACTTCGGGGGTCTCCCTCGAGCAGTACTTC. The complete variable domain, with remaining parts taken from reference TRBV2 and TRBJ2-7, reads EPEVTQTPSHQVTQMGQEVILRCVPISNHLYFYWYRQILGQKVEFLVSFYNNEISEKSEIFDDQFSVERPDGSNFTLKIRSTKLEDSAMYFCATSGVSLEQYFGPGTRLTVT.

The chain couples TRBV11-2 to TRBJ2-3; TRBD2 matches 10 bases. Germline trimming cut 2 bases from V and 8 bases from J; bases unmatched to any gene: 10. CDR3 size: 16 residues. Germline CDR1 and CDR2: SGHAT and FQNNGV. Written as DNA, the CDR3 is TGTGCCAGCAGCTTAACTAGCGGGAATCACAGAGGTACGCAGTATTTT. It specifies CASSLTSGNHRGTQYF. Supplemented by reference TRBV11-2 and TRBJ2-3, the full variable domain reads EAGVAQSPRYKIIEKRQSVAFWCNPISGHATLYWYQQILGQGPKLLIQFQNNGVVDDSQLPKDRFSAERLKGVDSTLKIQPAKLEDSAVYLCASSLTSGNHRGTQYFGPGTRLTVL.

The chain is built from TRBV6-1 and TRBJ2-7; D is tentatively TRBD1 or TRBD2 (5 bases each). The CDR3 runs 15 residues. The V end lost 1 base, the J end lost 7 bases, and 17 bases lay between the germline ends. Germline CDR1 reads MNHNS; CDR2 reads SASEGT. CDR3 in DNA: TGTGCCAGCAGTGAAGACGAGGGGTCTCCACGGGAGCAGTACTTC. Residues: CASSEDEGSPREQYF.

The genes are TRBV6-5 and TRBJ1-2; D unclear. Trimming stripped 0 bases from V and 8 bases from J, with 13 bases between. Germline V CDR1 and CDR2: MNHEY, SVGAGI. CDR3 size: 14 residues. Here the CDR3 reads CASSYSYRERGYTF. The CDR3 DNA reads TGTGCCAGCAGTTACTCTTACCGGGAAAGGGGCTACACCTTC.

V is TRBV28 and J is TRBJ2-1, with 13 bases fitting TRBD2. CDR1 and CDR2 (germline): MDHEN, SYDVKM. With V trimmed by 0 bases and J by 7 bases, 9 bases remained unmatched. CDR3 length equals 18 residues. CDR3 coding DNA: TGTGCCAGCAGTTTATGGGGTCCACTAGCGGGAGGGCCTAATGAGCAGTTCTTC. Translating gives CASSLWGPLAGGPNEQFF.

The chain recombines TRBV5-5 with TRBJ2-1; 12 nucleotides align to TRBD2. This CDR3 contains 15 residues. Germline loops: CDR1 SGHKS, CDR2 YYEKEE (reference sequence). V lost 2 bases and J lost 8; bases outside the gene matches: 5. In DNA form, the CDR3 reads TGTGCCAGCAGCTTTCTAGCGGGAGGGCCGTATGAGCAGTTCTTC. This translates into CASSFLAGGPYEQFF.